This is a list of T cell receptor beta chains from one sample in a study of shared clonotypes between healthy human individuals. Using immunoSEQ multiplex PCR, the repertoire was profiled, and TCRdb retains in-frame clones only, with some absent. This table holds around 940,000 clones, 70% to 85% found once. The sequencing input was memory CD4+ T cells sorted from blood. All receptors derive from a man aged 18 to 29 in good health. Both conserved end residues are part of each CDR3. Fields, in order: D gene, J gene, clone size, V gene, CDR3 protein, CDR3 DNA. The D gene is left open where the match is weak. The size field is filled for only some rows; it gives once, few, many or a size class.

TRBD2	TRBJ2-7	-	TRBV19	CASSPTSGRPLPYEQYF	TGTGCCAGTAGTCCTACTAGCGGGAGGCCTTTACCCTACGAGCAGTACTTC
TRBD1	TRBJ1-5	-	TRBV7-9	CASSLGTGAVSNQPQHF	TGTGCCAGCAGCTTAGGGACAGGGGCTGTTAGCAATCAGCCCCAGCATTTT
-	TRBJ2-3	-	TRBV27	CASSFARSTDTQYF	TGTGCCAGCAGTTTTGCCAGGAGCACAGATACGCAGTATTTT
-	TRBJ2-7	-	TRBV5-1	CASSLDRSAYYYEQYF	TGCGCCAGCAGCTTGGACCGTTCGGCTTACTACTACGAGCAGTACTTC
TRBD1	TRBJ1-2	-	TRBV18	CASSLDKGGSGYTF	TGTGCCAGCTCACTCGACAAAGGGGGCAGCGGCTACACCTTC
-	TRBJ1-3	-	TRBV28	CASSLSVRAGNTIYF	TGTGCCAGCAGTTTATCTGTTAGGGCTGGAAACACCATATATTTT
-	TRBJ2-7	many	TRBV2	CASTEPGNLLYEQYF	TGTGCCAGCACTGAGCCGGGAAACCTCCTCTACGAGCAGTACTTC
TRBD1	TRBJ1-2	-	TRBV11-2	CASRGQGADGYTF	TGTGCCAGCAGGGGACAGGGGGCGGATGGCTACACCTTC
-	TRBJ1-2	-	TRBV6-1	CASSEALGLGYTF	TGTGCCAGCAGTGAAGCGCTGGGGCTTGGCTACACCTTC
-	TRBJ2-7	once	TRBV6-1	CASVLGAYEQYF	TGTGCCAGCGTTCTAGGGGCCTACGAGCAGTACTTC
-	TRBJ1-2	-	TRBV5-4	CASSLEGGRSGYTF	TGTGCCAGCAGCTTGGAGGGGGGGCGGTCAGGCTACACCTTC
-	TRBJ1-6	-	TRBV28	CASSSGSYNSPLHF	TGTGCCAGCAGTTCCGGGTCCTATAATTCACCCCTCCACTTT
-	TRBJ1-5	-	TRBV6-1	CASTDLGDINQPQHF	TGTGCCAGCACTGACCTGGGGGACATTAATCAGCCCCAGCATTTT
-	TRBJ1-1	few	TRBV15	CATSRTQGGTEAFF	TGTGCCACCAGCAGGACACAGGGTGGAACTGAAGCTTTCTTT
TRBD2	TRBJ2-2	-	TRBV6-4	CASSELADTGELFF	TGTGCCAGCAGTGAACTAGCGGACACCGGGGAGCTGTTTTTT
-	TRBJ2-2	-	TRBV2	CASSEIPRGGELFF	TGTGCCAGCAGTGAAATTCCGAGGGGAGGGGAGCTGTTTTTT
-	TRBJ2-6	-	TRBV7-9	CASSWSGSGANVLTF	TGTGCCAGCAGCTGGTCAGGATCTGGGGCCAACGTCCTGACTTTC
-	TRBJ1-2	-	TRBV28	CASGKDITNYGYTF	TGTGCCAGCGGGAAGGACATAACTAACTATGGCTACACCTTC
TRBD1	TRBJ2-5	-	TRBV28	CASSWDRKGQETQYF	TGTGCCAGCAGTTGGGACAGGAAGGGCCAAGAGACCCAGTACTTC
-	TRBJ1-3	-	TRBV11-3	CASSSRGADTIYF	TGTGCCAGCAGCTCCAGGGGAGCGGACACCATATATTTT
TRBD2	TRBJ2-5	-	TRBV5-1	CASSASGAPQETQYF	TGCGCCAGCAGCGCTAGCGGGGCCCCTCAAGAGACCCAGTACTTC
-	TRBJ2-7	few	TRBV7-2	CASSFTGSSYEQYF	TGTGCCAGCAGCTTTACAGGGAGCTCCTACGAGCAGTACTTC
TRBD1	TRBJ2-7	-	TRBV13	CASSPRGWDRGIYEQYF	TGTGCCAGCAGCCCCAGGGGATGGGACAGGGGAATTTACGAGCAGTACTTC
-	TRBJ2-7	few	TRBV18	CASSPTGSEQYF	TGTGCCAGCTCACCCACAGGGAGCGAGCAGTACTTC
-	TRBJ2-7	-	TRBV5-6	CASSFLERSYEQYF	TGTGCCAGCAGCTTCTTGGAGAGATCCTACGAGCAGTACTTC
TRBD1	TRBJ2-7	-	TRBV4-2	CASSQVGQGTYEQYF	TGTGCCAGCAGCCAAGTAGGACAGGGGACCTACGAGCAGTACTTC
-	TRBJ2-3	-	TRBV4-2	CASSQVSRGFTDTQYF	TGTGCCAGCAGCCAAGTCTCGCGGGGATTCACAGATACGCAGTATTTT
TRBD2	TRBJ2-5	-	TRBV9	CASSEQERGVWETQYF	TGTGCCAGCAGCGAACAAGAGCGGGGGGTGTGGGAGACCCAGTACTTC
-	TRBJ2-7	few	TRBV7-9	CASSHGIEQYF	TGTGCCAGCAGTCATGGGATCGAGCAGTACTTC
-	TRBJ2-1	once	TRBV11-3	CVSSLNFHNEQFF	TGTGTCAGCAGCTTAAATTTCCACAATGAGCAGTTCTTC
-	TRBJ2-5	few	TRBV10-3	CAISPSSGGFQETQYF	TGTGCCATCAGCCCGTCCTCCGGGGGCTTCCAAGAGACCCAGTACTTC
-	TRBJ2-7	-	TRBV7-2	CASSFASYEQYF	TGTGCCAGCAGCTTCGCCTCCTACGAGCAGTACTTC
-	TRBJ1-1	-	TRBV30	CAWDEGLGTEAFF	TGTGCCTGGGACGAAGGGTTGGGCACTGAAGCTTTCTTT
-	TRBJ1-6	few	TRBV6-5	CASSSTRDSPLHF	TGTGCCAGCAGTTCCACCAGAGATTCACCCCTCCACTTT
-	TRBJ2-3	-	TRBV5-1	CASSLVATDTQYF	TGCGCCAGCAGCCTCGTCGCCACAGATACGCAGTATTTT
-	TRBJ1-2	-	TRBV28	CASRRDGANYGYTF	TGTGCCAGCAGAAGAGACGGAGCTAACTATGGCTACACCTTC
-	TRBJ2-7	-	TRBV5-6	CASSLELLLGASYEQYF	TGTGCCAGCAGCTTGGAACTACTCCTTGGGGCCTCCTACGAGCAGTACTTC
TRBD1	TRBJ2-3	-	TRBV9	CASSIGTGTDTQYF	TGTGCCAGCAGCATTGGGACAGGGACAGATACGCAGTATTTT
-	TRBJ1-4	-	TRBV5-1	CASSPRAAEKLFF	TGCGCCAGCAGCCCCAGGGCTGCAGAAAAACTGTTTTTT
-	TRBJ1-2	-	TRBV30	CAWTIGTRVGGYTF	TGTGCCTGGACCATCGGGACTCGGGTGGGAGGCTACACCTTC
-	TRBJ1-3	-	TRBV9	CASSGNTGLSGNTIYF	TGTGCCAGCAGCGGAAACACAGGCCTCTCTGGAAACACCATATATTTT
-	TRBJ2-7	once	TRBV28	CASSSPRRAGSSYEQYF	TGTGCCAGCAGTTCCCCTCGTAGGGCAGGGAGCTCCTACGAGCAGTACTTC
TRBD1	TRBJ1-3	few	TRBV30	CAWNRGLTGNTIYF	TGTGCCTGGAACAGGGGGCTTACTGGAAACACCATATATTTT
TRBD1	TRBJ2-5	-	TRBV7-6	CASSYGQGGGETQYF	TGTGCCAGCAGCTACGGACAGGGAGGTGGAGAGACCCAGTACTTC
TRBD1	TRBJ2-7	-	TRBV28	CASIPAPGTESYEQYF	TGTGCCAGCATTCCCGCTCCCGGGACAGAATCCTACGAGCAGTACTTC
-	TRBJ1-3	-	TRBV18	CASSPPMPLGGNTIYF	TGTGCCAGCTCACCACCTATGCCCCTGGGGGGAAACACCATATATTTT
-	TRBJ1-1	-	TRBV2	CASRRTVNTEAFF	TGTGCCAGCAGGCGAACAGTGAACACTGAAGCTTTCTTT